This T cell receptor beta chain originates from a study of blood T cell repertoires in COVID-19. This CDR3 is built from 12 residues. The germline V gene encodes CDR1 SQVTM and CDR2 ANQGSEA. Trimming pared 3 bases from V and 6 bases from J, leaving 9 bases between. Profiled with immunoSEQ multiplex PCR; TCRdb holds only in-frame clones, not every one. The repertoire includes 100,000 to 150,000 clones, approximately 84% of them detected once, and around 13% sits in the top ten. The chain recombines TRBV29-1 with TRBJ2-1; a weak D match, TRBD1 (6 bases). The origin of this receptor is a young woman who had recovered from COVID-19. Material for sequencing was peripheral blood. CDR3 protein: CSVEQGPNEQFF. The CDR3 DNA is TGCAGCGTTGAGCAGGGGCCCAATGAGCAGTTCTTC.